One sample yielded the 15 T cell receptor beta chains listed below, sequenced in a study of blood T cell repertoires in COVID-19. Clones were sequenced by immunoSEQ multiplex PCR, and TCRdb holds only the in-frame ones, with some missing. This table holds 260,000 or so clones, roughly 89% found once. The specimen sequenced was PBMCs or T cells enriched from blood (not recorded which). These receptors all stem from a woman aged 30 to 39 with acute COVID-19.

The chain is built from TRBV7-8 and TRBJ1-4; possibly TRBD1 for D (6 bases). Germline V gene lookup returns CDR1 SGHVS and CDR2 FQNEAQ. Trimming stripped 5 bases from V and 1 base from J, with 11 bases between. The CDR3 extends over 15 amino acids. DNA for the CDR3: TGTGCCAGCAGCCGACAGGTCGGAACTAATGAAAAACTGTTTTTT. Protein product: CASSRQVGTNEKLFF.

This chain uses TRBV6-5 with TRBJ1-5, with no clear D. The V and J ends lost 3 bases and 9 bases respectively, with 18 bases between them. Germline V lookup: CDR1 MNHEY, CDR2 SVGAGI. The CDR3 runs to 15 residues. CDR3 sequence: CASSYSGEVRWPQHF. CDR3 sequence (DNA): TGTGCCAGCAGTTATAGTGGGGAGGTGCGTTGGCCCCAGCATTTT.

This clone was detected once. The genes are TRBV6-2 or TRBV6-3 and TRBJ2-7; TRBD1 agrees at 12 bases. Germline V gene data show CDR1 as MNHEY and CDR2 as SVGEGT. The CDR3 has 17 residues. The V gene end was trimmed by 5 bases and the J gene end by 5 bases; junction bases not matched to a gene: 13. The CDR3, as DNA: TGTGCCAGCAGTAAACCCTCCGGGACAGGGGGCCGAAACGAGCAGTACTTC. As protein: CASSKPSGTGGRNEQYF.

V and J are TRBV5-4 and TRBJ1-2, with 10 bases aligning to TRBD1. The germline CDR1 and CDR2 sequences are SGHNT and YYREEE (reference sequence). Unmatched junction bases numbered 4, after V lost 4 bases and J lost 1 base. The CDR3 is 15 residues long. CDR3 coding DNA: TGTGCCAGCAGCAGAGGACAGGGGGATAACTATGGCTACACCTTC. Its translation: CASSRGQGDNYGYTF.

The genes are TRBV5-1 and TRBJ1-4, with a tentative D call TRBD1 (5 bases). V lost 0 bases and J 1 base, leaving 10 bases between the germline ends. The CDR3 length is 16 residues. CDR1 SGHRS and CDR2 YFSETQ come from the germline V gene. The CDR3 spells CASSLAGQGTNEKLFF. The CDR3 DNA sequence: TGCGCCAGCAGCTTGGCCGGGCAGGGAACTAATGAAAAACTGTTTTTT.

This clone was picked up one time. The J gene is TRBJ1-6, the V gene TRBV7-2, with a weak D call TRBD1 (6 bases). CDR3 length: 15 amino acids. Trimming took 1 base from V and 5 from J, leaving 9 bases between them. CDR1 and CDR2 from the germline V gene are SGHTA and FQGNSA. CDR3 loop: CASSLVGGDNSPLHF. Here the CDR3 DNA reads TGTGCCAGCAGCTTAGTAGGGGGAGATAATTCACCCCTCCACTTT. Combining the CDR3 with reference TRBV7-2 and TRBJ1-6 gives the whole variable domain GAGVSQSPSNKVTEKGKDVELRCDPISGHTALYWYRQSLGQGLEFLIYFQGNSAPDKSGLPSDRFSAERTGGSVSTLTIQRTQQEDSAVYLCASSLVGGDNSPLHFGNGTRLTVT.

This chain connects TRBV25-1 to TRBJ1-1; D unresolved. CDR1 is MGHDK, CDR2 SYGVNS, per germline. The CDR3 loop spans 14 amino acids. Trimming removed 1 base from V and 5 bases from J, with 11 bases in between. The CDR3 sequence is CASSESGRWTEAFF. The CDR3 DNA is TGTGCCAGCAGTGAATCTGGGAGGTGGACTGAAGCTTTCTTT.

The V and J genes are TRBV6-5 and TRBJ2-7, with 9 positions matching TRBD1. V lost 4 bases and J lost 7; bases outside the gene matches: 5. The length of the CDR3 is 13 residues. CDR1 and CDR2 (germline): MNHEY, SVGAGI. The CDR3 reads CASSWDRVREQYF. The CDR3 nucleotides are TGTGCCAGCAGTTGGGACAGGGTTCGGGAGCAGTACTTC.

The genes are TRBV4-3 and TRBJ1-3; D is possibly TRBD1 (5 bases). This CDR3 has 15 residues. Germline CDR1 reads LGHNA; CDR2 reads YSLEER. The V end was cut by 0 bases, the J end by 0 bases, with 6 bases between. DNA for the CDR3: TGCGCCAGCAGCCAAGACCAGGGCTCTGGAAACACCATATATTTT. As protein: CASSQDQGSGNTIYF.

The chain combines TRBV29-1 with TRBJ2-3; TRBD2 is a possible D gene (6 bases). The V gene's germline CDR1 is SQVTM and CDR2 ANQGSEA. The germline V and J ends were trimmed by 1 base and 2 bases, with 22 bases remaining between them. This CDR3 is built from 18 residues. CDR3 amino acids: CSVEAGRVMGLLTDTQYF. The CDR3 DNA is TGCAGCGTTGAAGCGGGTCGAGTTATGGGACTGCTCACAGATACGCAGTATTTT.

This clone was counted between two and nine times. The rearrangement uses TRBV28 and TRBJ1-4; 8 bases match TRBD1. V lost 4 bases and J lost 10; bases outside the gene matches: 5. CDR3 size: 13 residues. Looked up from germline, CDR1 is MDHEN and CDR2 is SYDVKM. The CDR3 DNA is TGTGCCAGCAGTTCAGGGGGCGTTGGAAAACTGTTTTTT. It specifies CASSSGGVGKLFF.

This clone was detected only a few times. The chain has TRBV7-2 and TRBJ2-3, with TRBD2 identical over 9 bases. V lost 6 bases to trimming and J lost 4 bases; unmatched junction nucleotides: 8. The CDR3 runs 15 residues. Germline CDR1 reads SGHTA; CDR2 reads FQGNSA. The CDR3 sequence is CASSPGLAFPDTQYF. CDR3 bases: TGTGCCAGCAGTCCGGGACTAGCTTTCCCAGATACGCAGTATTTT.

This clone was counted once. V gene TRBV19 combines with J gene TRBJ2-4; D is possibly TRBD1 (5 bases). This CDR3 is built from 18 residues. V dropped 2 bases and J dropped 7 bases, with 24 bases sitting between them. Germline assignment: CDR1 LNHDA and CDR2 SQIVND (reference sequence). CDR3 in DNA: TGTGCCAGTAGTATATTATTAGGGGTAGGGGCCGACGAGAACATTCAGTACTTC. Its protein is CASSILLGVGADENIQYF.

This sequence joins TRBV6-5 and TRBJ2-4, with TRBD1 matching 8 bases. Trimming cost V 5 bases and J 7 bases; bases outside gene matches: 7. The CDR3 extends over 14 amino acids. From germline, CDR1 is MNHEY and CDR2 SVGAGI. The CDR3 nucleotides read TGTGCCAGCAGTCCCCTGGGACAGGCTAACATTCAGTACTTC. Its translation is CASSPLGQANIQYF.

V is TRBV24-1 and J is TRBJ2-7; 9 bases fit TRBD1. The CDR3 sequence is 15 residues long. The J segment lost 2 bases and the V segment lost 3 bases, leaving 4 bases of the junction unmatched. In germline, CDR1 is KGHDR, CDR2 SFDVKD. The CDR3, as DNA: TGTGCCACCAGTGATCCTCGACAGGGGGCCTACGAGCAGTACTTC. This gives the protein CATSDPRQGAYEQYF.